This TCR beta chain was obtained from a study of shared clonotypes between healthy human individuals. About this clone itself: Its antigen is as yet unknown.

Sequencing was performed with immunoSEQ multiplex PCR; in TCRdb, only in-frame clones are kept and a portion is missing. This table holds 1.6 million or so clones, approximately 97% found once. Germline assignment: CDR1 SGHDN and CDR2 FVKESK. This CDR3 contains 14 residues. Losses at the gene ends were 4 bases for V and 3 bases for J; bases not matched to a gene: 4. Study-level findings and limits: When naive CD4 clonotypes were compared across a few donors, approximately 5% were shared. Represented diversity, genetic and exposure-history alike, was limited by few donors.

The chain employs TRBV14 and TRBJ2-5; TRBD1 aligns across 8 bases. The TCR was taken from a man aged 25 to 45 in good health. The specimen was naive CD4+ T cells sorted from blood. The sample's subset: CD45RA+ positively selected. The DNA for the CDR3 is TGTGCCAGCAGCCCGAGGACAGGGAAAGAGACCCAGTACTTC. This gives the protein CASSPRTGKETQYF.